This TCR beta chain was found in a study of identical twins. Study-wide findings and caveats: Where beta out-of-frame sequences were concerned, excess twin sharing was weaker. There was more out-of-frame TCR alpha sharing in monozygotic twins than models estimated.

TCRdb called the 5' RACE reads again in MiXCR, with one record for every CDR3 protein. The profile covers around 490,000 distinct CDR3 sequences, with 20% to 25% appearing a single time and 0.4% to 0.6% taken by the ten largest. Concerning this clonotype itself: Its target is unknown.

Trimming cost V 0 bases and J 7 bases, with 11 bases left between them. Germline values: CDR1 SGHRS, CDR2 YFSETQ. This CDR3 spans 14 amino acids. The same specimen was also included in a second study, on yellow fever vaccine responses in identical twins.

The chain has TRBV5-1 and TRBJ2-1; D is unclear. The specimen was CD4+ T cells sorted from blood. The clonotype originates from a woman aged 18 to 35 in good health. The CDR3 loop is CASSLVAESNEQFF. CDR3 coding DNA: TGCGCCAGCAGCTTGGTGGCAGAATCTAATGAGCAGTTCTTC.